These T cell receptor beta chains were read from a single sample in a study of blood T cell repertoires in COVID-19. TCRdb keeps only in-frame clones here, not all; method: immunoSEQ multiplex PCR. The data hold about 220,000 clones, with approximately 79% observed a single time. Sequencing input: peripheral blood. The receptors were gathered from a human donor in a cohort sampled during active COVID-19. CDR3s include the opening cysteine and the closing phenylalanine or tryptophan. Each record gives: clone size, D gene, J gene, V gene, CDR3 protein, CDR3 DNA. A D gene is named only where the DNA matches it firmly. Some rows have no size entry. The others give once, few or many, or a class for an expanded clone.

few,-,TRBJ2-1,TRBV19,CASSTRGQQTYNEQFF,TGTGCCAGTAGCACGAGGGGACAACAAACATACAATGAGCAGTTCTTC
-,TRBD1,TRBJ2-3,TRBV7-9,CASSFWTGADTQYF,TGTGCCAGCAGCTTCTGGACAGGGGCCGATACGCAGTATTTT
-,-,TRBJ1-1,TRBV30,CASFTRNTEAFF,TGTGCCTCCTTTACACGGAACACTGAAGCTTTCTTT
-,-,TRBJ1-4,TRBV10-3,CAIREGPGEKLFF,TGTGCCATCAGAGAAGGGCCGGGGGAAAAACTGTTTTTT
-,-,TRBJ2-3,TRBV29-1,CSAAVGDTQYF,TGCAGCGCGGCGGTCGGAGATACGCAGTATTTT
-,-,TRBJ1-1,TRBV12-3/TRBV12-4,CASSLARSAEAFF,TGTGCCAGCAGTTTAGCACGGAGTGCTGAAGCTTTCTTT
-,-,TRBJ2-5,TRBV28,CASSPTGNRAQYF,TGTGCCAGCAGCCCCACAGGGAATCGGGCCCAGTACTTC
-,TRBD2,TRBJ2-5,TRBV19,CASRMTSANVETQYF,TGTGCCAGTAGAATGACTAGCGCGAACGTCGAGACCCAGTACTTC
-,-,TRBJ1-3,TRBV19,CASSQTVLSGNTIYF,TGTGCCAGTAGTCAGACAGTGCTCTCTGGAAACACCATATATTTT
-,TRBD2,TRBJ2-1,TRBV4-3,CASSQVIGLADNEQFF,TGCGCCAGCAGCCAAGTAATCGGACTAGCGGACAATGAGCAGTTCTTC
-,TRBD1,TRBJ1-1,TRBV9,CASSSWTGGMNTEAFF,TGTGCCAGCAGCTCTTGGACAGGGGGAATGAACACTGAAGCTTTCTTT
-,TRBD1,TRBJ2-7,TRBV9,CASSARTGGGEQYF,TGTGCCAGCAGCGCCCGGACAGGGGGGGGCGAGCAGTACTTC
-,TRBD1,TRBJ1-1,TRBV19,CASRQGGTEAFF,TGTGCCAGTCGACAGGGAGGCACTGAAGCTTTCTTT